The present entry profiles one T cell receptor (beta chain) with its context. Other DNA sequences in the sample encode the same CDR3. This sample was included in a study of blood T cell repertoires in COVID-19. Study information: Acute and convalescent COVID-19 specimens originated in the United States, Italy and Spain.

TCRdb's table, derived via immunoSEQ multiplex PCR, lists solely in-frame clones and lacks some. Here the sample spans 130,000 to 150,000 clones, 65% to 80% being singletons. The germline CDR1 and CDR2 sequences are SGHRS and YFSETQ. V lost 3 bases and J 4 bases, leaving 8 bases between the germline ends. The CDR3 consists of 14 residues. Sequencing was performed on peripheral blood. This chain uses TRBV5-1 with TRBJ2-6, with a weak D call TRBD2 (5 bases). This TCR came from a man at least 80 years old with acute or convalescent COVID-19. CDR3 sequence reads: CASSSGSGANVLTF. CDR3 nucleotides: TGCGCCAGCAGCTCGGGGTCCGGGGCCAACGTCCTGACTTTC. Full variable domain (missing parts from reference TRBV5-1 and TRBJ2-6): KAGVTQTPRYLIKTRGQQVTLSCSPISGHRSVSWYQQTPGQGLQFLFEYFSETQRNKGNFPGRFSGRQFSNSRSEMNVSTLELGDSALYLCASSSGSGANVLTFGAGSRLTVL.